What follows are 31 T cell receptor beta chains derived from one specimen sequenced in a study of cytomegalovirus exposure and HLA in healthy donors. It was with 60 Vbeta and 13 Jbeta primers that the PCR ran. Measured with immunoSEQ multiplex PCR; TCRdb has only the in-frame clones, and not every one. The sample records around 150,000 clones, approximately 67% being singletons. The source material was PBMCs. Receptors were obtained from a woman between 18 and 29 years old in good health and CMV-seropositive.

This chain joins TRBV6-5 and TRBJ1-5; 7 bases align to TRBD1. The V segment lost 6 bases and the J segment 3 bases; nucleotides outside the gene matches: 2. This CDR3 spans 13 amino acids. The germline CDR1 and CDR2 sequences are MNHEY and SVGAGI. The CDR3 nucleotides are TGTGCCAGCAGGGGACAGACCAATCAGCCCCAGCATTTT. The encoded protein is CASRGQTNQPQHF.

This chain uses TRBV7-2 with TRBJ2-7; possibly TRBD1 for D (5 bases). CDR3 length: 15 residues. CDR1 and CDR2 (germline): SGHTA, FQGNSA. Trimming pared 5 bases from V and 6 bases from J, leaving 20 bases between. The CDR3 bases are TGTGCCAGCAGCCAGGCAGTCATCCAGGGTCCCGAGCAGTACTTC. It encodes CASSQAVIQGPEQYF.

This clone was observed a single time. CDR3: CASSLGAGTLYEQYF. CDR3 sequence (DNA): TGCGCCAGCAGCTTGGGAGCGGGAACCCTCTACGAGCAGTACTTC. V and J are TRBV5-1 and TRBJ2-7, with 7 bases matching TRBD2. Germline-derived CDR1 and CDR2 are SGHRS and YFSETQ. The CDR3 loop spans 15 amino acids. The trim removed 0 bases at V and 3 bases at J, leaving 6 bases unmatched. Full variable domain (remainder filled in from reference TRBV5-1 and TRBJ2-7): KAGVTQTPRYLIKTRGQQVTLSCSPISGHRSVSWYQQTPGQGLQFLFEYFSETQRNKGNFPGRFSGRQFSNSRSEMNVSTLELGDSALYLCASSLGAGTLYEQYFGPGTRLTVT.

V and J are TRBV4-1 and TRBJ2-7; 7 bases align to TRBD2. The CDR3 is made up of 15 amino acids. CDR1 is MGHRA and CDR2 is YSYEKL in the germline V gene. V trimming: 0 bases; J trimming: 1 base; junction bases outside the gene matches: 3. The CDR3 here is CASSQDGGGSYEQYF. In DNA, the CDR3 is TGCGCCAGCAGCCAAGATGGGGGGGGGTCCTACGAGCAGTACTTC.

This clone was counted a few times. The rearrangement links TRBV5-4 to TRBJ1-5; maybe TRBD1 (5 bases). V was trimmed by 4 bases and J by 0 bases, leaving 14 bases between them. Germline V gene data show CDR1 as SGHNT and CDR2 as YYREEE (reference sequence). The CDR3 extends over 16 amino acids. In nucleotides, the CDR3 is TGTGCCAGCAGCCCAGGGAATCCGTATAGCAATCAGCCCCAGCATTTT. Encoded protein: CASSPGNPYSNQPQHF.

The chain combines TRBV30 with TRBJ1-6; D is possibly TRBD1 (5 bases). This CDR3 has 14 residues. Germline lookup yields CDR1 GTSNPN and CDR2 SVGIG (reference sequence). Between the trimmed V and J ends, which lost 0 bases and 7 bases, there was a span of 10 bases. The chain's CDR3 is CAWSVREGNSPLHF. Written as DNA, the CDR3 is TGTGCCTGGAGTGTACGGGAGGGGAATTCACCCCTCCACTTT.

This chain uses TRBV2 with TRBJ2-7, with a tentative D call TRBD2 (5 bases). Germline values: CDR1 SNHLY, CDR2 FYNNEI. The CDR3 has 14 residues. The V gene lost 1 base and the J gene lost 2 bases, with 9 bases spanning the gap. CDR3 in amino acids: CASSEGGPPYEQYF. The CDR3 DNA sequence: TGTGCCAGCAGTGAAGGAGGGCCTCCCTACGAGCAGTACTTC.

This CDR3 is CASSIGTSRHQETQYF. CDR3 DNA: TGTGCCAGTAGTATCGGGACTAGCCGACACCAAGAGACCCAGTACTTC. The V call is TRBV19, the J call TRBJ2-5, with 9 bases identical to TRBD2. J lost 0 bases, V lost 3 bases, and 5 bases had no gene match. CDR1 is LNHDA, CDR2 SQIVND, per germline (reference sequence). The CDR3 covers 16 residues.

The rearrangement joins TRBV19 to TRBJ2-5; D perhaps matches TRBD2 (5 bases). The J call is uncertain, as TRBJ2-7 better fits the DNA end. Germline V CDR1 and CDR2: LNHDA, SQIVND (reference sequence). The CDR3 is made up of 15 amino acids. CDR3 protein: CASSIGGWTSYEQYF. Here the CDR3 DNA reads TGTGCCAGTAGTATAGGAGGGTGGACCTCCTACGAGCAGTACTTC.

The chain couples TRBV30 to TRBJ2-5; D gene ambiguous. This CDR3 is 13 amino acids long. Between the trimmed V and J ends, which lost 0 bases and 0 bases, there was a span of 5 bases. Germline-derived CDR1 and CDR2 are GTSNPN and SVGIG (reference sequence). The CDR3, as DNA: TGTGCCTGGAGTGTAGCGTACCAAGAGACCCAGTACTTC. Its protein is CAWSVAYQETQYF.

V and J are TRBV7-9 and TRBJ2-7; 9 nucleotides line up with TRBD2. J was trimmed by 6 bases and V by 0 bases; bases with no gene match: 6. CDR1 and CDR2 from the germline V gene are SEHNR and FQNEAQ (reference sequence). The CDR3 is made up of 15 amino acids. DNA of the CDR3: TGTGCCAGCAGCTTAGCTAGCGGGAGTAACCGCGAGCAGTACTTC. Translated: CASSLASGSNREQYF. The full variable domain, in which reference TRBV7-9 and TRBJ2-7 provide the parts outside the CDR3, is DTGVSQNPRHKITKRGQNVTFRCDPISEHNRLYWYRQTLGQGPEFLTYFQNEAQLEKSRLLSDRFSAERPKGSFSTLEIQRTEQGDSAMYLCASSLASGSNREQYFGPGTRLTVT.

The CDR3 DNA reads TGTGCCAGCAGCTTAAAACTAATTCCTACGAACACCGGGGAGCTGTTTTTT. Protein sequence: CASSLKLIPTNTGELFF. The chain is built from TRBV7-8 and TRBJ2-2; no reliable D call. CDR1 is SGHVS and CDR2 is FQNEAQ in the germline V gene. Trimming removed 2 bases from V and 0 bases from J, with 13 bases in between. This CDR3 comprises 17 residues.

The V call is TRBV19, the J call TRBJ1-1, with a tentative D call TRBD1 (5 bases). The CDR3 extends over 14 amino acids. V was pared by 2 bases and J by 6 bases, with 13 bases between. The V gene's germline CDR1 is LNHDA and CDR2 SQIVND (reference sequence). CDR3 region: CASSIQGGVPEAFF. CDR3 DNA: TGTGCCAGTAGTATACAGGGAGGGGTCCCTGAAGCTTTCTTT.

The chain is built from TRBV6-5 and TRBJ1-5; D uncertain. The ends were cut back, 4 bases at V and 4 bases at J, with 11 bases in the middle. The CDR3 is 14 residues long. The germline CDR1 and CDR2 sequences are MNHEY and SVGAGI. The CDR3 sequence: CASSSQKLNQPQHF. The CDR3 DNA is TGTGCCAGCAGTTCACAGAAACTTAATCAGCCCCAGCATTTT.

This clone showed up just a few times. As DNA, the CDR3 is TGTGCCAGCAGCTTAGGAGGGGGGACAGGGTTCGCAGATACGCAGTATTTT. This translates into CASSLGGGTGFADTQYF. This chain uses TRBV7-9 with TRBJ2-3; TRBD1 matches at 9 bases. Germline CDR1 SEHNR, CDR2 FQNEAQ (reference sequence). There are 17 residues in the CDR3. The V gene end was trimmed by 1 base and the J gene end by 4 bases; junction bases not matched to a gene: 9.

This chain joins TRBV27 and TRBJ1-5, with D tentatively TRBD1 (6 bases). From germline, CDR1 is MNHEY and CDR2 SMNVEV (reference sequence). This CDR3 is 14 amino acids long. V dropped 8 bases and J dropped 1 base, with 12 bases sitting between them. The CDR3: CASRTAVSNQPQHF. For the CDR3, the DNA is TGTGCCAGCCGGACAGCCGTCAGCAATCAGCCCCAGCATTTT.

The rearrangement links TRBV5-4 to TRBJ1-2; the D is unclear. The CDR3 is 14 residues long. The ends were cut back, 4 bases at V and 6 bases at J, with 16 bases in the middle. Germline V gives CDR1 SGHNT, CDR2 YYREEE (reference sequence). As DNA, the CDR3 is TGTGCCAGCAGCATCAATTGGGGAGACAATGGCTACACCTTC. The encoded protein is CASSINWGDNGYTF. The whole variable domain, remainder taken from reference TRBV5-4 and TRBJ1-2, is ETGVTQSPTHLIKTRGQQVTLRCSSQSGHNTVSWYQQALGQGPQFIFQYYREEENGRGNFPPRFSGLQFPNYSSELNVNALELDDSALYLCASSINWGDNGYTFGSGTRLTVV.

The chain has TRBV21-1 and TRBJ1-5; the table's D gene call, TRBD1, was not cross checked with the DNA. TRBV21-1 is a pseudogene. There are 15 residues in the CDR3. CDR3 nucleotide sequence: TGTGCCAGCAGCGACGGAGGACCTACAGGGCAGCCCCAGCATTTT. Its translation: CASSDGGPTGQPQHF.

J is TRBJ2-5 and V is TRBV10-1, with a tentative D call TRBD2 (5 bases). This CDR3 comprises 14 residues. The V end was cut by 5 bases, the J end by 1 base, with 11 bases between. Germline loops: CDR1 WNHNN, CDR2 SYGVQD (reference sequence). This CDR3 reads CASSPAAGQETQYF. The CDR3 bases are TGCGCCAGCAGTCCAGCGGCGGGCCAAGAGACCCAGTACTTC.

The chain carries TRBV28 and TRBJ2-5; maybe TRBD2 (5 bases). The germline V gene encodes CDR1 MDHEN and CDR2 SYDVKM. Trimming cost V 5 bases and J 3 bases, with 16 bases left between them. This CDR3 is built from 15 residues. This CDR3 reads CASSHRGRSEETQYF. The DNA for the CDR3 is TGTGCCAGCAGTCACCGGGGTCGGAGCGAAGAGACCCAGTACTTC. Full variable domain (missing parts from reference TRBV28 and TRBJ2-5): DVKVTQSSRYLVKRTGEKVFLECVQDMDHENMFWYRQDPGLGLRLIYFSYDVKMKEKGDIPEGYSVSREKKERFSLILESASTNQTSMYLCASSHRGRSEETQYFGPGTRLLVL.

The chain is built from TRBV7-8 and TRBJ2-1; 9 bases map to TRBD2. Trimming took 5 bases from V and 3 from J; bases not matched to a gene: 8. The germline V gene encodes CDR1 SGHVS and CDR2 FQNEAQ. The CDR3 is 16 residues long. The CDR3 protein is CASSPNPSGIYNEQFF. DNA of the CDR3: TGTGCCAGCAGCCCAAACCCTAGCGGGATCTACAATGAGCAGTTCTTC.

This chain uses TRBV2 with TRBJ1-2; tentative D call: TRBD1 (6 bases). CDR1 and CDR2 from the germline V gene are SNHLY and FYNNEI. The V gene lost 3 bases and the J gene lost 6 bases, with 14 bases spanning the gap. This CDR3 region has 14 residues. The chain's CDR3 is CASSDTGLVDGYTF. DNA for the CDR3: TGTGCCAGCAGTGATACAGGGTTAGTGGATGGCTACACCTTC.

J is TRBJ1-1 and V is TRBV27; 7 bases agree with TRBD1. There are 13 residues in the CDR3. Germline values: CDR1 MNHEY, CDR2 SMNVEV (reference sequence). Unmatched junction bases numbered 5, after V lost 4 bases and J lost 6 bases. The CDR3, as DNA: TGTGCCAGCAGTTCCCGGGGGACAGCTGAAGCTTTCTTT. Residues: CASSSRGTAEAFF.

The J gene is TRBJ2-7, the V gene TRBV5-1, with TRBD1 matching over 9 bases. Germline CDR1 is SGHRS and CDR2 is YFSETQ. The CDR3 spans 14 residues. V was clipped by 2 bases and J by 3 bases; unmatched bases: 3. CDR3 sequence: CASSFGTGNYEQYF. As DNA, the CDR3 is TGCGCCAGCAGCTTCGGGACAGGGAACTACGAGCAGTACTTC.

The J gene is TRBJ2-5, the V gene TRBV5-1; 8 bases map to TRBD1. Unmatched junction bases numbered 9, after V lost 4 bases and J lost 4 bases. Germline CDR1 is SGHRS and CDR2 is YFSETQ. CDR3 size: 15 residues. The CDR3 DNA reads TGCGCCAGCAGCACCTCAGGACAGGGAGGAGAGACCCAGTACTTC. It specifies CASSTSGQGGETQYF.

This chain links TRBV11-1 with TRBJ2-1, with TRBD2 matching over 10 bases. This CDR3 contains 15 residues. Germline CDR1 SGHAT, CDR2 FQDESV (reference sequence). Trimming at V came to 2 bases and at J to 3 bases, leaving 1 base not matched to a gene. The CDR3 region is CASSLSSGSYNEQFF. The CDR3 bases are TGTGCCAGCAGCTTATCTAGCGGGAGCTACAATGAGCAGTTCTTC.

The genes are TRBV18 and TRBJ1-3; no definite D call. V was clipped by 1 base and J by 8 bases, with 12 bases between them. Per the germline V gene, CDR1 is KGHSH and CDR2 is LQKENI. The length of the CDR3 is 14 residues. The CDR3 bases are TGTGCCAGCTCACCACGGAGGGAATTGGACACCATATATTTT. Translating gives CASSPRRELDTIYF.

The J gene is TRBJ1-1, the V gene TRBV2, with D perhaps matching TRBD1 (6 bases). V gave up 6 bases and J gave up 0 bases, with 14 bases separating them. The CDR3 contains 15 residues. Germline loops: CDR1 SNHLY, CDR2 FYNNEI. The CDR3 coding sequence is TGTGCCAGCAGCGGTGCCCAGGGGATGAACACTGAAGCTTTCTTT. This translates into CASSGAQGMNTEAFF.

The chain links TRBV12-5 to TRBJ1-1, with TRBD1 identical over 9 bases. The CDR3 totals 14 residues. V was clipped by 1 base and J by 3 bases; unmatched bases: 0. Per the germline V gene, CDR1 is LGHNT and CDR2 is FRNRAP. The CDR3 reads CASGLGQGDTEAFF. The CDR3 DNA follows: TGTGCTAGTGGTTTGGGACAGGGGGACACTGAAGCTTTCTTT.

The chain is built from TRBV5-6 and TRBJ1-1; D gene uncertain. The V gene lost 4 bases and the J gene lost 6 bases, with 19 bases spanning the gap. CDR1 and CDR2 (germline): SGHDT, YYEEEE. This CDR3 has 15 amino acids. CDR3 sequence: CASSNDPGVTAEAFF. The CDR3 DNA reads as TGTGCCAGCAGCAACGACCCGGGAGTAACGGCTGAAGCTTTCTTT. The variable domain in full, with the rest retrieved from reference TRBV5-6 and TRBJ1-1, is DAGVTQSPTHLIKTRGQQVTLRCSPKSGHDTVSWYQQALGQGPQFIFQYYEEEERQRGNFPDRFSGHQFPNYSSELNVNALLLGDSALYLCASSNDPGVTAEAFFGQGTRLTVV.

The V and J genes are TRBV4-3 and TRBJ1-2; D remains ambiguous. Germline V gene sequence: CDR1 LGHNA, CDR2 YSLEER. The V end was cut by 0 bases, the J end by 5 bases, with 10 bases between. There are 14 residues in the CDR3. In nucleotides, the CDR3 is TGCGCCAGCAGCCAAGACAAAGTGACTTATGGCTACACCTTC. Protein sequence: CASSQDKVTYGYTF.